What follows describes a single T cell receptor beta chain. The junction had 3 bases not matched to a gene; V was cut back by 3 bases and J by 2 bases. The CDR3 runs 15 residues. Unique molecular identifiers were used in preparing the TCRbeta library. TCRdb analysed the PCR reads with MiXCR anew, one entry per CDR3 protein. The sample lists about a million distinct CDR3 sequences; roughly 29% were seen once. These data come from a study of T-cell reconstitution after alpha-beta-depleted transplantation in children. The chain has TRBV12-3 or TRBV12-4 and TRBJ2-3, with TRBD1 identical over 9 bases. The TCR sequence derives from a boy under two years old who had a stem cell transplant for SCID, so the T cells may come from the graft donor. The material was PBMCs, mostly from graft donor cells, obtained 360 days after TCRalphabeta/CD19-depleted stem cell transplant. This CDR3 reads CASSFRDRDTDTQYF. The CDR3 DNA follows: TGTGCCAGCAGTTTCCGGGACAGGGACACAGATACGCAGTATTTT.